There are many counts of the clone carrying this TCR beta chain. The data derive from a study of CD8+CD57+ T cells in acquired aplastic anemia. Per the germline V gene, CDR1 is SGDLS and CDR2 is YYNGEE. The V gene end was trimmed by 0 bases and the J gene end by 1 base; junction bases not matched to a gene: 3. This CDR3 is 16 amino acids long. Flow cytometry had shown expanded CD8+CD57+ cells in the patients chosen for sequencing. Genomic DNA was employed as the template in profiling TCR beta VDJ and CDR3. TCRdb reprocessed the reads with MiXCR, giving one entry per CDR3 protein. The data show 150,000 to 200,000 distinct CDR3 sequences, around half seen once.

The chain carries TRBV9 and TRBJ2-1, with 8 positions matching TRBD2. Material: sorted CD4+, CD8+, or CD8+CD57+ T cells (not recorded which) from PBMCs. This clonotype was sampled from a human donor with aplastic anemia. In DNA form, the CDR3 reads TGTGCCAGCAGCGTAGTCGGCGGGGGGTCCTACAATGAGCAGTTCTTC. Translation: CASSVVGGGSYNEQFF.